Presented here are 10 T cell receptor beta chains from one specimen sequenced in a study of Graves' ophthalmopathy and Graves' hyperthyroidism. The authors amplified TCR beta CDR3 regions from RNA transcripts. The authors performed first-round RT-PCR with HTBI primers and then a second-round multiplex PCR. One entry per CDR3 protein, called by TCRdb with MiXCR from the multiplex PCR reads. The data hold 200,000 to 250,000 distinct CDR3 sequences, with roughly 21% observed a single time. The specimen sequenced was peripheral blood. The receptors were sampled from a woman aged 50 to 60 with Graves' ophthalmopathy.

This clonotype has just a few counts. The chain couples TRBV6-5 to TRBJ2-2; no firm D call. The germline V and J ends were trimmed by 5 bases and 6 bases, with 13 bases remaining between them. The germline gives CDR1 MNHEY, CDR2 SVGAGI. This CDR3 spans 14 amino acids. The CDR3 loop is CASSRPDVSGELFF. The CDR3 DNA reads as TGTGCCAGCAGTAGACCCGACGTTTCCGGGGAGCTGTTTTTT.

This clonotype showed up many times. The J gene is TRBJ2-7, the V gene TRBV11-2, with D perhaps assigned TRBD1 or TRBD2 (5 bases each). In germline, CDR1 is SGHAT, CDR2 FQNNGV. Trimming stripped 6 bases from V and 3 bases from J, with 15 bases between. This CDR3 region has 14 residues. CDR3 loop: CASSPKGRHYEQYF. For the CDR3, the DNA is TGTGCCAGCAGTCCGAAGGGACGACACTACGAGCAGTACTTC. Full variable domain (outside the CDR3, taken from reference TRBV11-2 and TRBJ2-7): EAGVAQSPRYKIIEKRQSVAFWCNPISGHATLYWYQQILGQGPKLLIQFQNNGVVDDSQLPKDRFSAERLKGVDSTLKIQPAKLEDSAVYLCASSPKGRHYEQYFGPGTRLTVT.

The chain joins TRBV6-2 or TRBV6-3 to TRBJ2-7; TRBD2 might be the D (6 bases). The CDR3 loop spans 14 amino acids. V gave up 2 bases and J gave up 1 base, with 9 bases separating them. The germline V gene encodes CDR1 MNHEY and CDR2 SVGEGT. CDR3: CASSYGGVSYEQYF. The DNA for the CDR3 is TGTGCCAGCAGTTACGGCGGGGTATCCTACGAGCAGTACTTC.

This clonotype was counted ten times or more. The V call is TRBV7-2, the J call TRBJ2-7; tentative D call: TRBD2 (6 bases). The V gene lost 5 bases and the J gene lost 5 bases, with 16 bases spanning the gap. Looked up from germline, CDR1 is SGHTA and CDR2 is FQGNSA. The CDR3 totals 14 residues. The CDR3 nucleotides read TGTGCCAGCAGCAACCGGGCCCAGCGGGACGAGCAGTACTTC. Translation gives CASSNRAQRDEQYF.

This clonotype came up many times. The chain joins TRBV10-3 to TRBJ1-5; unclear D gene. Trimming cost V 0 bases and J 3 bases, with 6 bases left between them. CDR1 and CDR2 (germline): ENHRY, SYGVKD. The CDR3 has 14 residues. The CDR3 coding sequence is TGTGCCATCAGTGAGTCACAGTACAATCAGCCCCAGCATTTT. This sequence encodes CAISESQYNQPQHF.

This clonotype has at least ten counts. V and J are TRBV28 and TRBJ1-2, with a possible D match to TRBD1 (5 bases). The CDR3 loop spans 13 amino acids. CDR1 and CDR2 (germline): MDHEN, SYDVKM. The V and J ends lost 6 bases and 4 bases respectively, with 12 bases between them. The CDR3 nucleotides read TGTGCCAGCAGCCTGGGACCGATCTATGGCTACACCTTC. Its translation is CASSLGPIYGYTF.

This clonotype was recorded many times. The chain is built from TRBV10-3 and TRBJ1-1; 9 bases agree with TRBD1. This CDR3 comprises 15 residues. Germline V gene data show CDR1 as ENHRY and CDR2 as SYGVKD. The ends lost 6 bases at V and 6 bases at J; junction bases unmatched: 11. CDR3: CAISAGQGRGAEAFF. The CDR3 region has the DNA TGTGCCATCAGCGCAGGACAGGGGCGGGGGGCTGAAGCTTTCTTT.

This clonotype occurred many times. V gene TRBV28 combines with J gene TRBJ1-5; 7 bases align to TRBD1. Germline V gene sequence: CDR1 MDHEN, CDR2 SYDVKM. The CDR3 is made up of 15 amino acids. V gave up 9 bases and J gave up 4 bases; unmatched junction bases: 12. CDR3 protein: CASNTRQGGNQPQHF. The CDR3 nucleotides are TGTGCCAGTAACACAAGACAGGGCGGGAATCAGCCCCAGCATTTT.

This clonotype was recorded many times. V usage is TRBV30 and J usage is TRBJ1-1, with 9 nucleotides matching TRBD1. CDR1 and CDR2 from the germline V gene are GTSNPN and SVGIG (reference sequence). V trimming: 2 bases; J trimming: 5 bases; junction bases outside the gene matches: 12. This CDR3 region has 16 residues. The CDR3 loop is CAWSTGTGPTGTEAFF. CDR3 sequence (DNA): TGTGCCTGGAGTACCGGGACAGGGCCAACGGGGACTGAAGCTTTCTTT.

This clonotype was detected a few times. V gene TRBV19 combines with J gene TRBJ2-2; D is possibly TRBD2 (6 bases). The ends were cut back, 4 bases at V and 0 bases at J, with 15 bases in the middle. Germline CDR1 is LNHDA and CDR2 is SQIVND (reference sequence). The CDR3 length is 17 residues. The CDR3 is CASSSGAYRSNTGELFF. CDR3 sequence (DNA): TGTGCCAGTAGTAGCGGGGCTTACCGGTCGAACACCGGGGAGCTGTTTTTT.